The 15 T cell receptor beta chains below come from one sample, sequenced in a study of blood T cell repertoires in COVID-19. The assay was immunoSEQ multiplex PCR, and TCRdb's table has in-frame clones only and misses some. This sample has around 230,000 clones, with just over 85% found just once. Sequenced material: peripheral blood. The receptors here all came from a young man who had recovered from COVID-19.

The chain is built from TRBV23-1 and TRBJ2-3; a weak D match, TRBD2 (7 bases). TRBV23-1 is reported as an ORF; its role is uncertain. With 0 bases removed from V and 1 base from J, the gap between germline ends came to 20 bases. This CDR3 contains 19 residues. The CDR3 loop reads CASSQSAGANLLCTDTQYF. CDR3 nucleotides: TGCGCCAGCAGTCAATCGGCGGGGGCCAACCTTCTATGCACAGATACGCAGTATTTT.

The chain has TRBV19 and TRBJ2-1; tentative D call: TRBD1 (6 bases). Germline CDR1 is LNHDA and CDR2 is SQIVND (reference sequence). V was clipped by 0 bases and J by 7 bases, with 16 bases between them. The CDR3 length is 16 residues. The CDR3 nucleotides are TGTGCCAGTAGTATAGATCTGTCCAGGGGTAGGAATGAGCAGTTCTTC. This sequence encodes CASSIDLSRGRNEQFF. The full variable domain, its missing parts supplied by reference TRBV19 and TRBJ2-1, is DGGITQSPKYLFRKEGQNVTLSCEQNLNHDAMYWYRQDPGQGLRLIYYSQIVNDFQKGDIAEGYSVSREKKESFPLTVTSAQKNPTAFYLCASSIDLSRGRNEQFFGPGTRLTVL.

This clone was counted a few times. V usage is TRBV5-1 and J usage is TRBJ1-5, with a weak D call TRBD1 (5 bases). CDR3 length: 15 residues. Deletions cut 0 bases from V and 8 bases from J, with 15 bases between. Germline V gene data show CDR1 as SGHRS and CDR2 as YFSETQ. The CDR3 DNA sequence: TGCGCCAGCAGCTTGGGTACGCGGGGCGCTGAGCCCCAGCATTTT. This translates into CASSLGTRGAEPQHF.

CDR3 region: CASSQAGTGGTEAFF. In DNA, the CDR3 is TGTGCCAGCAGCCAGGCTGGGACAGGGGGGACTGAAGCTTTCTTT. The rearrangement uses TRBV4-2 and TRBJ1-1, with 11 bases that match TRBD1. Germline CDR1 LGHNA, CDR2 YNFKEQ. The ends lost 3 bases at V and 5 bases at J; junction bases unmatched: 5. The CDR3 has 15 residues.

CDR3 DNA: TGTGCCAGCAGCTTGGCTCTACAGCAACCCACAGATACGCAGTATTTT. This codes for CASSLALQQPTDTQYF. The V gene is TRBV5-4, the J gene TRBJ2-3; D remains unclear. V lost 0 bases and J lost 2, with 13 bases in between. Germline assignment: CDR1 SGHNT and CDR2 YYREEE (reference sequence). This CDR3 comprises 16 residues.

J is TRBJ1-1 and V is TRBV5-6; D might be TRBD1 (5 bases). Germline V gives CDR1 SGHDT, CDR2 YYEEEE. V shed 7 bases and J shed 1 base, with 17 bases lying between them. The CDR3 contains 15 residues. CDR3 sequence reads: CASDGQGLRNTEAFF. The CDR3 DNA is TGTGCCAGCGATGGTCAGGGACTTAGGAACACTGAAGCTTTCTTT.

The V call is TRBV7-9, the J call TRBJ2-2; D unresolved. Germline CDR1 SEHNR, CDR2 FQNEAQ (reference sequence). The ends were cut back, 6 bases at V and 6 bases at J, with 14 bases in the middle. The CDR3 consists of 14 residues. In nucleotides, the CDR3 is TGTGCCAGCAGTTCGTCAGGTACCGCCGGGGAGCTGTTTTTT. Amino acid sequence: CASSSSGTAGELFF.

V usage is TRBV5-1 and J usage is TRBJ2-1; TRBD2 matches at 7 bases. CDR3 length: 16 amino acids. J was trimmed by 6 bases and V by 0 bases; bases with no gene match: 9. Germline V gene lookup returns CDR1 SGHRS and CDR2 YFSETQ. The CDR3 sequence: CASSLGAPGLVNEQFF. CDR3 in DNA: TGCGCCAGCAGCTTGGGGGCTCCCGGACTAGTCAATGAGCAGTTCTTC.

The CDR3 protein is CAWTKPGQGLYSNQPQHF. The DNA for the CDR3 is TGTGCCTGGACAAAGCCGGGACAGGGTTTATATAGCAATCAGCCCCAGCATTTT. The V gene is TRBV30, the J gene TRBJ1-5; 9 bases agree with TRBD1. Looked up from germline, CDR1 is GTSNPN and CDR2 is SVGIG (reference sequence). V lost 4 bases to trimming and J lost 0 bases; unmatched junction nucleotides: 13. This CDR3 contains 18 residues.

The chain is built from TRBV5-6 and TRBJ1-4; D unclear. CDR3 length equals 13 residues. Deletions cut 4 bases from V and 9 bases from J, with 13 bases between. CDR1 and CDR2 from the germline V gene are SGHDT and YYEEEE. The CDR3 DNA is TGTGCCAGCAGCCTGACGGGGATGCAAAAACTGTTTTTT. Its translation is CASSLTGMQKLFF.

J is TRBJ2-5 and V is TRBV6-5; D is unresolved. Germline V gene sequence: CDR1 MNHEY, CDR2 SVGAGI. The V end was cut by 6 bases, the J end by 1 base, with 15 bases between. The length of the CDR3 is 15 residues. The CDR3 here is CASSHNPTSQETQYF. The CDR3 DNA reads TGTGCCAGCAGCCACAACCCGACAAGCCAAGAGACCCAGTACTTC.

The chain couples TRBV10-2 to TRBJ2-7; weak D call: TRBD1 (6 bases). This CDR3 spans 15 amino acids. The V gene's germline CDR1 is WSHSY and CDR2 SAAADI. Trimming stripped 2 bases from V and 2 bases from J, with 13 bases between. This CDR3 reads CASSEGAPGAYEQYF. CDR3 bases: TGCGCCAGCAGTGAGGGGGCCCCAGGGGCCTACGAGCAGTACTTC.

This clone appeared a single time. The CDR3 protein is CAILAGAVYNEQFF. The CDR3, as DNA: TGTGCCATCTTAGCGGGGGCAGTCTACAATGAGCAGTTCTTC. V is TRBV2 and J is TRBJ2-1; 9 positions agree with TRBD2. Germline loops: CDR1 SNHLY, CDR2 FYNNEI. This CDR3 comprises 14 residues. V lost 10 bases and J lost 3; bases outside the gene matches: 7.

The J gene is TRBJ2-6, the V gene TRBV24-1, with D possibly matching TRBD2 (7 bases). This CDR3 comprises 20 residues. The germline V and J ends were trimmed by 8 bases and 0 bases, with 25 bases remaining between them. Germline-derived CDR1 and CDR2 are KGHDR and SFDVKD. DNA for the CDR3: TGTGCCACCAAACCACCAACGAGCGGGACACTTAACTCTGGGGCCAACGTCCTGACTTTC. Its translation is CATKPPTSGTLNSGANVLTF.

The chain is built from TRBV6-5 and TRBJ1-4, with a possible D match to TRBD1 (6 bases). There are 14 residues in the CDR3. Trimming cost V 8 bases and J 5 bases, with 15 bases left between them. Germline V CDR1 and CDR2: MNHEY, SVGAGI. CDR3 amino acids: CASGTRIPNEKLFF. The CDR3 bases are TGTGCCAGCGGGACACGTATTCCAAATGAAAAACTGTTTTTT.